This is a list of T cell receptor beta chains from one sample in a study of blood T cells in healthy people across ages. From the 5' RACE reads, TCRdb called clonotypes with MiXCR, one entry per CDR3 protein. Of fewer than 1,200,000 distinct CDR3 sequences listed, approximately 26% are singletons. This sample also belongs to another study, concerning T cells of mothers and their children.

The sequencing input was blood. The receptor source for this set is a girl aged 2 to 9 in good health. CDR3s include the opening cysteine and the closing phenylalanine or tryptophan. The D gene is left open where the match is weak. Rows give clone size only sometimes, using once, few, many, or a class for an expanded clone.

TRBV29-1	TRBD1	.	TRBJ2-4	TGCAGCGTTGTTGGGACAGCGAACCTAGCCAAAAACATTCAGTACTTC	CSVVGTANLAKNIQYF
TRBV11-3	TRBD2	.	TRBJ2-1	TGTGCCAGCAGCTTAGGTTTAACTAGCGGGAACGATGAGCAGTTCTTC	CASSLGLTSGNDEQFF
TRBV29-1	.	few	TRBJ2-7	TGCAGCGTTTCAGGGGAGGACGAGCAGTACTTC	CSVSGEDEQYF
TRBV14	.	.	TRBJ2-1	TGTGCCAGCAGCCAAGTTTTCAATGAGCAGCTCTTC	CASSQVFNEQLF
TRBV25-1	TRBD1	few	TRBJ2-7	TGTGCCAGCAGTGATCTCACCGGGACAGGGAAATACGAGCAGTACTTC	CASSDLTGTGKYEQYF
TRBV25-1	TRBD1	.	TRBJ2-1	TGTGCCAGCAGAGCGACAGGGAACAATGAGCAGTTCTTC	CASRATGNNEQFF
TRBV29-1	.	.	TRBJ2-1	TGCAGCGTTTCAGGGCAGTTCTTC	CSVSGQFF
TRBV28	.	.	TRBJ2-1	TGTGCCAGCAGTTTAAACCCCGGGACTCGTCAGTTCTTC	CASSLNPGTRQFF
TRBV5-1	.	.	TRBJ1-1	TGCGCCAGCAGCCCGGGTCGCAGCAAAGAACAAGCTTTCTTT	CASSPGRSKEQAFF
TRBV7-2	.	.	TRBJ1-2	TGTGCCAGCAGCTTTAATCCAGGGTTAACTTATGGCTACACCTTC	CASSFNPGLTYGYTF
TRBV2	.	few	TRBJ1-1	TGTGCCAGCAGTGTTAACACGAACACTGAAGCTTTCTTT	CASSVNTNTEAFF
TRBV27	.	.	TRBJ1-1	TGTGCCAGCAGTTTAAGACGGCACACTGAAGCTTTCTTT	CASSLRRHTEAFF
TRBV7-3	TRBD2	once	TRBJ2-1	TGTGCCAGCAGCTCTCTACCGGGACTAGCGGGAAAGTACAATGAGCAGTTCTTC	CASSSLPGLAGKYNEQFF
TRBV25-1	TRBD1	.	TRBJ2-5	TGTGCCAGCAGTGAATCGGGACAGCCCCAAGAGACCCAGTACTTC	CASSESGQPQETQYF
TRBV10-3	TRBD1	few	TRBJ1-3	TGTGCCACCCGGACTACACAGGGGGCGATGAACACCATATATTTT	CATRTTQGAMNTIYF
TRBV29-1	.	.	TRBJ1-2	TGCAGCGCCCCGGGGGGGACTGGCTACACCTTC	CSAPGGTGYTF
TRBV24-1	TRBD2	.	TRBJ2-1	TGTGCCACCAGTGATTCGCGAGGCGGGAGCTTCAATGAGCAGTTCTTC	CATSDSRGGSFNEQFF
TRBV6-6	.	.	TRBJ1-1	TGTGCCAGCAGTTTATTCCAAGGGATGGCTTTCTTT	CASSLFQGMAFF
TRBV9	.	.	TRBJ2-7	TGTGCCAGCAGCGTTTCAGGGGCCGAGCAGTACTTC	CASSVSGAEQYF
TRBV7-9	TRBD2	few	TRBJ2-7	TGTGCCAGCAGAGTAACGACTGGACTAGCGGGAGCTGACGAGCAGTACTTC	CASRVTTGLAGADEQYF
TRBV24-1	.	.	TRBJ2-3	TGTGCCACCAGTGATTCGGGTAGGTCCTCCGCAGATACGCAGTATTTT	CATSDSGRSSADTQYF
TRBV27	.	.	TRBJ2-5	TGTGCCAGCAGTTTTGTAGGCTTACAAGAGACCCAGTACTTC	CASSFVGLQETQYF
TRBV19	.	.	TRBJ2-5	TGTGCCACCCAGACTGGGGTATTAGGCGAGACCCAGTACTTC	CATQTGVLGETQYF
TRBV18	TRBD2	few	TRBJ2-7	TGTGCCAGCTCAGGAAGCGGGGGCTACGAGCAGTACTTC	CASSGSGGYEQYF
TRBV6-6	.	.	TRBJ1-1	TGTGCCAGCAGTTACTCTGTGGTTGACACTGAAGCTTTCTTT	CASSYSVVDTEAFF